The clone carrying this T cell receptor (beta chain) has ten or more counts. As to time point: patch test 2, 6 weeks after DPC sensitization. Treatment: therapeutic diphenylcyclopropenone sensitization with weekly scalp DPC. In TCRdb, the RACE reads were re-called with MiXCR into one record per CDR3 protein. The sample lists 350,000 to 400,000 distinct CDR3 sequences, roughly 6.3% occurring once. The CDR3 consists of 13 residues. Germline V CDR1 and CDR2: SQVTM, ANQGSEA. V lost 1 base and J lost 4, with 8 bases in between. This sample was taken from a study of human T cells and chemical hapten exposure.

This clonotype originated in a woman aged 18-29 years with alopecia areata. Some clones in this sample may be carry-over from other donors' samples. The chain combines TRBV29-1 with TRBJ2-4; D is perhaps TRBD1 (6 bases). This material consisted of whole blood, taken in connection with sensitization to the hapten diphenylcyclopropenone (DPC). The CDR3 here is CSVEGTAKNIQYF. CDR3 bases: TGCAGCGTTGAAGGGACAGCAAAAAACATTCAGTACTTC.